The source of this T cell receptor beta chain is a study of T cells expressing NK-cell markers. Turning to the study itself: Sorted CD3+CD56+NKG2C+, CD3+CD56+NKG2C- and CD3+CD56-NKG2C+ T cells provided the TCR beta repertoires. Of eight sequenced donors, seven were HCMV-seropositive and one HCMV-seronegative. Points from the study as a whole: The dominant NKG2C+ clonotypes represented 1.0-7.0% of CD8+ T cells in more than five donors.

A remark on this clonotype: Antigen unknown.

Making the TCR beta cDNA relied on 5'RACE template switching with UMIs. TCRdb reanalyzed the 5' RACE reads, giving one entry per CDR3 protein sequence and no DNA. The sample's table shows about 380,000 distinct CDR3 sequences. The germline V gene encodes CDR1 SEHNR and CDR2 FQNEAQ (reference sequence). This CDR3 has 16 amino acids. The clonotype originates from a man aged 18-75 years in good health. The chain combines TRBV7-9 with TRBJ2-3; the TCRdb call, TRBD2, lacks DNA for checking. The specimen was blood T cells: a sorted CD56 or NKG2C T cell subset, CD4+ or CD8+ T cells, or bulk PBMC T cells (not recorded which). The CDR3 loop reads CASSLGGTRVADTQYF.